The 15 T cell receptor beta chains reported below all come from one sample, sequenced in a study of T-cell reconstitution after alpha-beta-depleted transplantation in children. Unique molecular identifiers tagged the TCRbeta library. TCRdb passed the PCR reads through MiXCR, listing each CDR3 protein once. The sample gives about a million distinct CDR3 sequences, roughly 29% of which show up once; roughly 28% is in the top ten. The sample here was PBMCs, mostly from graft donor cells, taken 360 days after TCRalphabeta/CD19-depleted stem cell transplant. Receptor source: a boy less than two years old who had a stem cell transplant for SCID, so the T cells may come from the graft donor.

The rearrangement joins TRBV19 to TRBJ1-1; no definite D call. The CDR3 loop spans 13 amino acids. Germline-derived CDR1 and CDR2 are LNHDA and SQIVND (reference sequence). V lost 2 bases and J lost 1, with 5 bases in between. In DNA form, the CDR3 reads TGTGCCAGTAGTATAATGCCGAACACTGAAGCTTTCTTT. It is translated as CASSIMPNTEAFF.

This clonotype was counted only a few times. This chain joins TRBV20-1 and TRBJ2-7; D might be TRBD2 (6 bases). V dropped 2 bases and J dropped 2 bases, with 10 bases sitting between them. This CDR3 is 13 amino acids long. Germline V gene sequence: CDR1 DFQATT, CDR2 SNEGSKA (reference sequence). This CDR3 reads CSARLPGAYEQYF. The CDR3 bases are TGCAGTGCTAGACTCCCGGGGGCCTACGAGCAGTACTTC.

This clonotype has at least ten counts. CDR3 protein: CASSLAGLAGVFSTDTQYF. CDR3 coding DNA: TGTGCCAGCAGCTTGGCCGGACTAGCGGGGGTCTTTAGCACAGATACGCAGTATTTT. This sequence joins TRBV5-4 and TRBJ2-3; 13 positions agree with TRBD2. With 0 bases clipped from V and 0 bases from J, the junction kept 7 bases outside the gene matches. This CDR3 is 19 amino acids long. Germline V gene sequence: CDR1 SGHNT, CDR2 YYREEE (reference sequence).

Only a few counts were recorded for this clonotype. This chain joins TRBV7-3 and TRBJ2-1; D gene unclear. V shed 2 bases and J shed 5 bases, with 10 bases lying between them. Germline-derived CDR1 and CDR2 are SGHTA and FQGTGA. CDR3 length equals 14 residues. This CDR3 is CASSLGLLNNEQFF. The CDR3 DNA reads TGTGCCAGCAGCTTAGGTCTTCTTAACAATGAGCAGTTCTTC.

This clonotype was detected a few times. The chain combines TRBV20-1 with TRBJ2-7; D unclear. From germline, CDR1 is DFQATT and CDR2 SNEGSKA (reference sequence). V shed 3 bases and J shed 3 bases, with 6 bases lying between them. This CDR3 is built from 11 residues. The CDR3 reads CSASVGYEQYF. CDR3 in DNA: TGCAGTGCTAGTGTGGGCTACGAGCAGTACTTC.

The V and J genes are TRBV5-6 and TRBJ2-2, with D hard to call. The V gene lost 0 bases and the J gene lost 2 bases, with 11 bases spanning the gap. Germline V lookup: CDR1 SGHDT, CDR2 YYEEEE. The CDR3 runs to 16 residues. This chain's CDR3 is CASSLVGSYNTGELFF. For the CDR3, the DNA is TGTGCCAGCAGCTTGGTGGGCAGCTATAACACCGGGGAGCTGTTTTTT.

The J gene is TRBJ2-7, the V gene TRBV7-2, with D maybe TRBD2 (6 bases). Trimming removed 5 bases at V and 9 bases at J, with 14 bases between. The CDR3 totals 12 residues. Germline lookup yields CDR1 SGHTA and CDR2 FQGNSA. CDR3 in amino acids: CASSTDGSAQYF. CDR3 sequence (DNA): TGTGCCAGCAGCACTGACGGGAGCGCGCAGTACTTC.

This chain connects TRBV12-3 or TRBV12-4 to TRBJ1-2; D may be TRBD1 (5 bases). The CDR3 spans 18 residues. V lost 7 bases and J 2 bases, leaving 26 bases between the germline ends. CDR3 DNA sequence: TGTGCCAGCACCCCAAGTCGTGGAGAAGAAGGGGCAAACTATGGCTACACCTTC. Translating it yields CASTPSRGEEGANYGYTF.

This clonotype was detected only a few times. The chain couples TRBV20-1 to TRBJ2-3; D gene uncertain. Deletions cut 3 bases from V and 6 bases from J, with 16 bases between. Looked up from germline, CDR1 is DFQATT and CDR2 is SNEGSKA (reference sequence). The CDR3 has 14 amino acids. Written as DNA, the CDR3 is TGCAGTGCTAGTTCGTCCCCGGCGGTGGATACGCAGTATTTT. Its protein product is CSASSSPAVDTQYF.

This clonotype showed up many times. The rearrangement uses TRBV5-1 and TRBJ2-3, with no clear D. Germline V CDR1 and CDR2: SGHRS, YFSETQ. Between the trimmed V and J ends, which lost 2 bases and 3 bases, there was a span of 7 bases. The CDR3 is made up of 13 amino acids. Written as DNA, the CDR3 is TGCGCCAGCAGCTTACACGGGACAGATACGCAGTATTTT. Translated, it gives CASSLHGTDTQYF.

This clonotype was counted only a few times. The genes are TRBV6-5 and TRBJ2-1; no reliable D call. Deletions cut 0 bases from V and 0 bases from J, with 15 bases between. Germline lookup yields CDR1 MNHEY and CDR2 SVGAGI. The CDR3 has 18 residues. The CDR3 spells CASSYSGNQMSSYNEQFF. In nucleotides, the CDR3 is TGTGCCAGCAGTTACTCGGGGAATCAAATGAGCTCCTACAATGAGCAGTTCTTC.

This clonotype turned up a few times. Written as DNA, the CDR3 is TGTGCCAGCAGTCCCGGCCGGACTACCTACGAGCAGTACTTC. Protein product: CASSPGRTTYEQYF. V and J are TRBV12-3 or TRBV12-4 and TRBJ2-7; D is perhaps TRBD2 (6 bases). CDR3 length: 14 amino acids. V lost 5 bases to trimming and J lost 2 bases, with 13 bases between them.

This sequence joins TRBV10-3 and TRBJ1-6; D gene unclear. This CDR3 region has 13 residues. Germline lookup yields CDR1 ENHRY and CDR2 SYGVKD. Trimming stripped 6 bases from V and 7 bases from J, with 10 bases between. CDR3 loop: CAIRSDGNSPLHF. The CDR3 nucleotides are TGTGCCATCAGATCGGACGGGAATTCACCCCTCCACTTT.

This clonotype showed up just a few times. The CDR3 DNA is TGTGCCAGCAGCTTAGGTGTAGCGGGGGGGCGGGAGACCCAGTACTTC. Residues: CASSLGVAGGRETQYF. The chain carries TRBV11-2 and TRBJ2-5, with TRBD2 matching 11 bases. This CDR3 is built from 16 residues. Unmatched junction bases numbered 6, after V lost 1 base and J lost 5 bases. Germline CDR1 is SGHAT and CDR2 is FQNNGV.

V usage is TRBV4-1 and J usage is TRBJ1-1; TRBD1 might be the D (5 bases). The CDR3 covers 17 residues. Deletions cut 2 bases from V and 3 bases from J, with 19 bases between. The germline V gene has CDR1 MGHRA and CDR2 YSYEKL. CDR3 region: CASSQLGDVPRYTEAFF. The CDR3 bases are TGCGCCAGCAGCCAACTGGGGGACGTCCCTAGGTACACTGAAGCTTTCTTT.